This T cell receptor (beta chain) was found in a study of blood T cell repertoires in COVID-19. Study-level background: The United States, Italy and Spain supplied acute and convalescent COVID-19 samples.

CDR1 is SGHKS, CDR2 YYEKEE, per germline (reference sequence). The V and J ends lost 2 bases and 6 bases respectively, with 12 bases between them. CDR3 length: 14 residues. Original methodology: It was from reference gene primer amplification that nucleated cell counts were estimated. Method: immunoSEQ multiplex PCR; TCRdb's copy keeps in-frame clones and lacks some. The D gene and trimming were derived from the DNA, and the V and J assignments and clone size from that table. The sample shows about 150,000 clones, around 85% of them seen only once. The chain recombines TRBV5-5 with TRBJ2-1; perhaps TRBD1 as D (5 bases). Sequences were obtained from peripheral blood. This receptor was taken from a woman in her 70s with acute or convalescent COVID-19. Written as DNA, the CDR3 is TGTGCCAGCAGCTTACAAACAGGCCCCAATGAGCAGTTCTTC. It codes for CASSLQTGPNEQFF.